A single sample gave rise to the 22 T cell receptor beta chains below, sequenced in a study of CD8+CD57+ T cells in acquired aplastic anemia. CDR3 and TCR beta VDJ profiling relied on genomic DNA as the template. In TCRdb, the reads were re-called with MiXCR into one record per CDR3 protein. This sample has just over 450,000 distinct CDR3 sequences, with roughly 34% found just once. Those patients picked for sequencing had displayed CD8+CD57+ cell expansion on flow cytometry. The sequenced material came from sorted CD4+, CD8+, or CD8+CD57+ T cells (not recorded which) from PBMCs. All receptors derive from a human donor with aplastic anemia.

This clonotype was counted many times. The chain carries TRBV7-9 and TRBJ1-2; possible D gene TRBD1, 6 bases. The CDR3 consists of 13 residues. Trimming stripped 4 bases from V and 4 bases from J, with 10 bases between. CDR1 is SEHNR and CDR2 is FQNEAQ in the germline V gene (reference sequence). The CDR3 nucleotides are TGTGCCAGCAGCTGGGACACTACCTATGGCTACACCTTC. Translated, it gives CASSWDTTYGYTF.

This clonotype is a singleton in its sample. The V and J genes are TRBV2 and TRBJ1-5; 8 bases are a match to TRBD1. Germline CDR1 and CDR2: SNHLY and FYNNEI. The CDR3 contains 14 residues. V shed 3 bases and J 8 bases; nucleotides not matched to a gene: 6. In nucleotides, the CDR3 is TGTGCCAGCAGTGACGACAGGGGTTCGGAGCCCCAGCATTTT. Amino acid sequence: CASSDDRGSEPQHF.

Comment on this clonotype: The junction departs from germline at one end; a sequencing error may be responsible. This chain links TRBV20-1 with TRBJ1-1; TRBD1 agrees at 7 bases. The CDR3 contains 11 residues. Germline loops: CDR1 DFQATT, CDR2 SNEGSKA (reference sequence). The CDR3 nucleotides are TGCAGTGCTAGAGGAATGGGGACAGCCGGCTTT. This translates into CSARGMGTAGF.

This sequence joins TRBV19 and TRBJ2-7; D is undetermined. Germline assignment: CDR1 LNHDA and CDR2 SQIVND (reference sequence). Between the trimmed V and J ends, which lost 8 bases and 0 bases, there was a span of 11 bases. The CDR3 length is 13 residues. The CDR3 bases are TGTGCCAGTCGGCAGAGAAACTCCTACGAGCAGTACTTC. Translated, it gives CASRQRNSYEQYF. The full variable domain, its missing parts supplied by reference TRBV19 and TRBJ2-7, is DGGITQSPKYLFRKEGQNVTLSCEQNLNHDAMYWYRQDPGQGLRLIYYSQIVNDFQKGDIAEGYSVSREKKESFPLTVTSAQKNPTAFYLCASRQRNSYEQYFGPGTRLTVT.

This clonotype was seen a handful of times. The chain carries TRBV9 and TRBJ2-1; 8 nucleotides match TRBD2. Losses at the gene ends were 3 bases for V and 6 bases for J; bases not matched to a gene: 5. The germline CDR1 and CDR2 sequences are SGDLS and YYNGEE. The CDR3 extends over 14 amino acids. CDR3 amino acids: CASSGQGLANEQFF. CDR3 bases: TGTGCCAGCAGCGGACAAGGACTAGCCAATGAGCAGTTCTTC.

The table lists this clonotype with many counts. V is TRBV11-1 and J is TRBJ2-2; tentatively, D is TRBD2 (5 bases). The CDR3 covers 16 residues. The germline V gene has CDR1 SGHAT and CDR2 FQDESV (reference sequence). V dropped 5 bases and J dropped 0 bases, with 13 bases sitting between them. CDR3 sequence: CASSTRTVTNTGELFF. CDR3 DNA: TGTGCCAGCAGCACACGGACTGTTACGAACACCGGGGAGCTGTTTTTT.

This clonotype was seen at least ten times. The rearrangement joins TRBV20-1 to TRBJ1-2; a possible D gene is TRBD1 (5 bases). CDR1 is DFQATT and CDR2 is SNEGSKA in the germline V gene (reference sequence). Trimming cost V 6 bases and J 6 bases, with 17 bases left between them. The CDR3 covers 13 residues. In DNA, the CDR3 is TGCAGTGCAATAACCGGGACGATGGATGGCTACACCTTC. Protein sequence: CSAITGTMDGYTF.

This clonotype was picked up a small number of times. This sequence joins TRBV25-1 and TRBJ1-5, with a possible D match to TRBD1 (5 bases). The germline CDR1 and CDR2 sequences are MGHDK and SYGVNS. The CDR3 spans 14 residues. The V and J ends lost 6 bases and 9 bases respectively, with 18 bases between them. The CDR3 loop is CASSERGVQGPQHF. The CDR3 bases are TGTGCCAGCAGCGAACGGGGGGTTCAGGGGCCCCAGCATTTT.

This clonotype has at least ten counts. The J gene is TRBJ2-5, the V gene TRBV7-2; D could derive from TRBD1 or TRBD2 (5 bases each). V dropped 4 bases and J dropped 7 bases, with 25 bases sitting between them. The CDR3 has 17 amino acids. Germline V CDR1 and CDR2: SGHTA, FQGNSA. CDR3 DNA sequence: TGTGCCAGCAGCTCGCCCGGTTGGGGGATCGATCAATGGACCCAGTACTTC. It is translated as CASSSPGWGIDQWTQYF.

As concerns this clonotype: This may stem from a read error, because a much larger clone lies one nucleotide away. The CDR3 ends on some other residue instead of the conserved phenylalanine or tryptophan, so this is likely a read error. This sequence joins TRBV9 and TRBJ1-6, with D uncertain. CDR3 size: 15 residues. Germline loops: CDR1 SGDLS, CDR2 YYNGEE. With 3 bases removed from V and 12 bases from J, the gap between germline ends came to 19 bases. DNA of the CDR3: TGTGCCAGCAGCGCACAACCAGCTGACACGGTACCCCTCCACTCT. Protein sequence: CASSAQPADTVPLHS.

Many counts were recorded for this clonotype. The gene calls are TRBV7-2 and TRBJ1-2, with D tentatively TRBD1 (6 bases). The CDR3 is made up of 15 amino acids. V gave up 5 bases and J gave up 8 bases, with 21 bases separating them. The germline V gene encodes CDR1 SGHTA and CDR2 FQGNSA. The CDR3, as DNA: TGTGCCAGCAGCCCCCTTTCGGCAGGGACAAGCGGCTACACCTTC. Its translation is CASSPLSAGTSGYTF. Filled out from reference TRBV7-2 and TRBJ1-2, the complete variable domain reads GAGVSQSPSNKVTEKGKDVELRCDPISGHTALYWYRQSLGQGLEFLIYFQGNSAPDKSGLPSDRFSAERTGGSVSTLTIQRTQQEDSAVYLCASSPLSAGTSGYTFGSGTRLTVV.

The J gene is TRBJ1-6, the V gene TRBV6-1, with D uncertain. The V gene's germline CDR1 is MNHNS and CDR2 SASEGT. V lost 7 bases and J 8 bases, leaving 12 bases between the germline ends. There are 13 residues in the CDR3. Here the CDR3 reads CASKSGKDSPLHF. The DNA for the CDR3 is TGTGCCAGCAAGAGTGGAAAGGATTCACCCCTCCACTTT.

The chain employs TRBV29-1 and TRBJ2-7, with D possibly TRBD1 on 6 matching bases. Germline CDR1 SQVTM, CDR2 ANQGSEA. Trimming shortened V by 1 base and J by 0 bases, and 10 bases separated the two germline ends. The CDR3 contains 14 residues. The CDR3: CSVEGGRSSYEQYF. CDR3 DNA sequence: TGCAGCGTTGAAGGGGGGCGCTCCTCCTACGAGCAGTACTTC.

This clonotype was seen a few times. CDR3 nucleotides: TGTGCCAGCGGCGGGGCGACCAATGAGCAGTTCTTC. It specifies CASGGATNEQFF. The chain employs TRBV7-8 and TRBJ2-1, with D possibly being TRBD2 (6 bases). The germline CDR1 and CDR2 sequences are SGHVS and FQNEAQ. The length of the CDR3 is 12 residues. V lost 8 bases and J 6 bases, leaving 11 bases between the germline ends.

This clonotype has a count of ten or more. The CDR3 here is CASRDGRTGDQPQHF. The DNA of the CDR3 is TGTGCCAGCAGGGACGGGCGGACAGGGGATCAGCCCCAGCATTTT. J is TRBJ1-5 and V is TRBV7-8; 9 nucleotides agree with TRBD1. CDR1 is SGHVS, CDR2 FQNEAQ, per germline. CDR3 length: 15 amino acids. J lost 5 bases, V lost 6 bases, and 8 bases had no gene match.

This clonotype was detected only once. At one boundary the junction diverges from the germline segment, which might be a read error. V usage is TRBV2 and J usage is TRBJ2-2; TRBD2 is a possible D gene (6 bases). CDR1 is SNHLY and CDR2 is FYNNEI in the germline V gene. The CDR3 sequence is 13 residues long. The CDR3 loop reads CASSWDSAGELFF. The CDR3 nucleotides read TGCGCCAGCAGCTGGGACTCGGCCGGGGAGCTGTTTTTT.

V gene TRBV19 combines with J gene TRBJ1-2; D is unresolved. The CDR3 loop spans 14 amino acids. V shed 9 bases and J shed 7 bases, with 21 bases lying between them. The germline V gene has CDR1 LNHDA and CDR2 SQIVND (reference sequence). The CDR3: CASSQEQASGGYTF. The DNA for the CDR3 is TGTGCCAGCAGCCAAGAGCAGGCTTCGGGTGGCTACACCTTC.

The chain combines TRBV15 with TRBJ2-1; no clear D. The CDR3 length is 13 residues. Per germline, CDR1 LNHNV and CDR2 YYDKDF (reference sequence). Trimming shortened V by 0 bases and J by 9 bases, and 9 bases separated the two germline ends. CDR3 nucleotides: TGTGCCACCAGCAGAGACAGACATACTGAGCAGTTCTTC. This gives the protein CATSRDRHTEQFF. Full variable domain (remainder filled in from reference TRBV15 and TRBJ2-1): DAMVIQNPRYQVTQFGKPVTLSCSQTLNHNVMYWYQQKSSQAPKLLFHYYDKDFNNEADTPDNFQSRRPNTSFCFLDIRSPGLGDTAMYLCATSRDRHTEQFFGPGTRLTVL.

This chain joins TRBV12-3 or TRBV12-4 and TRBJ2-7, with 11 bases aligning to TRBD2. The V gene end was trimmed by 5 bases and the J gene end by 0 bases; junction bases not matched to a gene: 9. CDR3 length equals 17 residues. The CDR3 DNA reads TGTGCCAGCAGTCCATTCCTAGCGGGGGGTCCCTCCTACGAGCAGTACTTC. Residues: CASSPFLAGGPSYEQYF.

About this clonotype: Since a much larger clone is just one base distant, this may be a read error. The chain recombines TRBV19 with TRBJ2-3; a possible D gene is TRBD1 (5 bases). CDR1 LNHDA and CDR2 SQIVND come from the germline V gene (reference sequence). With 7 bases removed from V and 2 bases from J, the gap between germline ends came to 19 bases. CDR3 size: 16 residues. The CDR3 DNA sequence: TGTGCCAGTACCCAACTCTCAGGGTCCACCACAGATACGCAGTATTTT. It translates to CASTQLSGSTTDTQYF.

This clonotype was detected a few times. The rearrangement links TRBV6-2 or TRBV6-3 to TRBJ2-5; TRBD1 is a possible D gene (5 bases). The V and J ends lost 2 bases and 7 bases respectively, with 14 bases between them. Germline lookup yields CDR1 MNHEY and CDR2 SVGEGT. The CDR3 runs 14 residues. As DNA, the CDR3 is TGTGCCAGCAGTTACGGTTCAGGGATCGGGACCCAGTACTTC. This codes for CASSYGSGIGTQYF.

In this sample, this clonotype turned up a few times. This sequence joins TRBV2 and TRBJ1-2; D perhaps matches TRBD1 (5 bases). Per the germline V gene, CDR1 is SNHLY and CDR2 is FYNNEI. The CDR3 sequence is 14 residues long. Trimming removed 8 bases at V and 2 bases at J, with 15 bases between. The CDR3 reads CASSPPAGNYGYTF. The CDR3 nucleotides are TGTGCCAGCTCACCACCCGCAGGGAACTATGGCTACACCTTC.